The 20 T cell receptor beta chains below come from one sample, sequenced in a study of control samples from healthy donors and cancer patients. Libraries were prepared by immunoSEQ multiplex PCR; TCRdb keeps only in-frame clonotypes and omits some of them. The sample includes 140,000 or so clones, over 90% seen only once; the top ten take over 12%. The specimen sequenced was PBMCs. Receptors were obtained from a man aged 55 to 70 with colorectal cancer.

This chain links TRBV6-5 with TRBJ1-1; no firm D call. Germline V gene sequence: CDR1 MNHEY, CDR2 SVGAGI. Trimming pared 7 bases from V and 5 bases from J, leaving 11 bases between. CDR3 size: 12 residues. The CDR3 DNA is TGTGCCAGCACCCCCAGAGGAACTGAAGCTTTCTTT. This encodes CASTPRGTEAFF.

V and J are TRBV6-2 or TRBV6-3 and TRBJ1-1; no firm D call. CDR1 MNHEY and CDR2 SVGEGT come from the germline V gene. Trimming shortened V by 0 bases and J by 1 base, and 9 bases separated the two germline ends. This CDR3 spans 15 amino acids. The CDR3 nucleotides are TGTGCCAGCAGTTACTCGAGTTTCAGGAACACTGAAGCTTTCTTT. Protein product: CASSYSSFRNTEAFF.

The rearrangement uses TRBV30 and TRBJ1-6, with a weak D call TRBD1 (6 bases). The germline CDR1 and CDR2 sequences are GTSNPN and SVGIG (reference sequence). The V gene lost 3 bases and the J gene lost 8 bases, with 11 bases spanning the gap. The CDR3 extends over 13 amino acids. In DNA form, the CDR3 reads TGTGCCTGGAGAACACAGGGTGATTCACCCCTCCACTTT. Encoded protein: CAWRTQGDSPLHF.

V and J are TRBV7-2 and TRBJ2-7; perhaps TRBD1 as D (6 bases). Looked up from germline, CDR1 is SGHTA and CDR2 is FQGNSA. V lost 2 bases, J lost 3 bases, and 11 bases lay in between. This CDR3 is built from 14 residues. The DNA of the CDR3 is TGTGCCAGCAGCTTACAGGGGTCCGACTACGAGCAGTACTTC. Amino acid sequence: CASSLQGSDYEQYF.

The chain combines TRBV29-1 with TRBJ1-5; D remains ambiguous. Trimming took 4 bases from V and 4 from J, leaving 14 bases between them. The CDR3 consists of 14 residues. CDR1 and CDR2 from the germline V gene are SQVTM and ANQGSEA. The CDR3 DNA reads as TGCAGCGTTGGGGCGGGAACGGGAAATCAGCCCCAGCATTTT. Amino acids: CSVGAGTGNQPQHF.

The rearrangement joins TRBV2 to TRBJ2-5; 8 nucleotides agree with TRBD2. The V gene's germline CDR1 is SNHLY and CDR2 FYNNEI. The J segment lost 4 bases and the V segment lost 7 bases, leaving 8 bases of the junction unmatched. This CDR3 has 14 amino acids. CDR3 in amino acids: CASNKVAGRETQYF. The DNA for the CDR3 is TGTGCCAGCAATAAGGTAGCGGGGAGAGAGACCCAGTACTTC.

The chain recombines TRBV7-6 with TRBJ1-1, with TRBD1 identical over 10 bases. V shed 3 bases, J shed 5 bases, and the junction held 3 bases outside the gene matches. Germline V lookup: CDR1 SGHVS, CDR2 FNYEAQ. CDR3 length equals 14 residues. CDR3 sequence reads: CASSFGQGDTEAFF. The CDR3 bases are TGTGCCAGCAGCTTCGGACAGGGGGATACTGAAGCTTTCTTT. Based on the CDR3 plus reference TRBV7-6 and TRBJ1-1, the full variable domain is GAGVSQSPRYKVTKRGQDVALRCDPISGHVSLYWYRQALGQGPEFLTYFNYEAQQDKSGLPNDRFSAERPEGSISTLTIQRTEQRDSAMYRCASSFGQGDTEAFFGQGTRLTVV.

J is TRBJ1-2 and V is TRBV7-9, with D uncertain. The CDR3 has 16 amino acids. V lost 0 bases and J lost 2, with 13 bases in between. Looked up from germline, CDR1 is SEHNR and CDR2 is FQNEAQ (reference sequence). The CDR3 loop reads CASSLAYGVANYGYTF. The CDR3 DNA is TGTGCCAGCAGCTTAGCATACGGGGTTGCCAACTATGGCTACACCTTC.

CDR3 loop: CASSARFGLSTDTQYF. In DNA, the CDR3 is TGTGCCAGCAGCGCTCGGTTTGGACTCTCAACAGATACGCAGTATTTT. The chain has TRBV13 and TRBJ2-3; D possibly corresponds to TRBD2 (5 bases). This CDR3 is built from 16 residues. V shed 5 bases and J shed 3 bases, with 18 bases lying between them. Looked up from germline, CDR1 is PRHDT and CDR2 is FYEKMQ (reference sequence).

The V call is TRBV7-9, the J call TRBJ2-7, with D tentatively TRBD1 or TRBD2 (6 bases each). Germline values: CDR1 SEHNR, CDR2 FQNEAQ (reference sequence). V lost 5 bases to trimming and J lost 4 bases, with 18 bases between them. The CDR3 runs 15 residues. CDR3 in amino acids: CASSPSWGAGYEQYF. The CDR3 nucleotides are TGTGCCAGCAGCCCTAGTTGGGGGGCCGGGTACGAGCAGTACTTC.

The V call is TRBV28, the J call TRBJ2-7; D ambiguous. V was clipped by 4 bases and J by 7 bases, with 26 bases between them. The CDR3 runs to 17 residues. The germline V gene has CDR1 MDHEN and CDR2 SYDVKM. The CDR3 spells CASSSSNRQSRRWEQYF. Here the CDR3 DNA reads TGTGCCAGCAGTTCGTCCAACCGGCAGTCCCGTCGGTGGGAGCAGTACTTC.

The chain is built from TRBV18 and TRBJ1-3; D not resolved. V was trimmed by 3 bases and J by 0 bases, leaving 9 bases between them. This CDR3 is built from 15 residues. The germline CDR1 and CDR2 sequences are KGHSH and LQKENI. CDR3 sequence: CASSPNSLSGNTIYF. The CDR3 DNA follows: TGTGCCAGCTCACCTAACAGCCTCTCTGGAAACACCATATATTTT.

The V and J genes are TRBV4-2 and TRBJ2-1; 7 bases map to TRBD2. This CDR3 comprises 16 residues. The germline V gene encodes CDR1 LGHNA and CDR2 YNFKEQ. J gave up 2 bases and V 0 bases, and 4 bases lay outside the gene matches. The CDR3 nucleotides are TGTGCCAGCAGCCAAGATCCTGGGACTACCTACAATGAGCAGTTCTTC. Residues: CASSQDPGTTYNEQFF.

The chain carries TRBV7-8 and TRBJ1-4; D not resolved. V was pared by 1 base and J by 9 bases, with 12 bases between. From germline, CDR1 is SGHVS and CDR2 FQNEAQ. This CDR3 contains 14 residues. This CDR3 is CASSLEADPQKLFF. CDR3 in DNA: TGTGCCAGCAGCTTAGAGGCGGACCCTCAAAAACTGTTTTTT.

V is TRBV3-1 (or the pseudogene TRBV3-2) and J is TRBJ1-5; D uncertain. The CDR3 is made up of 13 amino acids. The germline V and J ends were trimmed by 1 base and 4 bases, with 5 bases remaining between them. CDR1 is LGHDT, CDR2 YNNKEL, per germline (reference sequence). The CDR3 spells CASSQGGNQPQHF. CDR3 bases: TGTGCCAGCAGCCAAGGAGGGAATCAGCCCCAGCATTTT.

The CDR3 loop reads CASSPAGGPGETQYF. In nucleotides, the CDR3 is TGCGCCAGCAGCCCCGCGGGGGGGCCTGGGGAGACCCAGTACTTC. The J gene is TRBJ2-5, the V gene TRBV5-1; TRBD2 matches at 9 bases. This CDR3 has 15 amino acids. Germline CDR1 reads SGHRS; CDR2 reads YFSETQ. Germline trimming cut 4 bases from V and 5 bases from J; bases unmatched to any gene: 9.

This clone occurred once. The rearrangement links TRBV10-3 to TRBJ2-1, with unresolved D. The CDR3 has 12 residues. V lost 6 bases and J lost 10, with 13 bases in between. From germline, CDR1 is ENHRY and CDR2 SYGVKD. The CDR3 spells CAIRGGGEEQFF. In nucleotides, the CDR3 is TGTGCCATCAGGGGTGGCGGAGAAGAGCAGTTCTTC.

This chain links TRBV7-2 with TRBJ2-7, with D perhaps being TRBD1 or TRBD2 (8 bases each). V shed 5 bases and J shed 7 bases, with 18 bases lying between them. Germline-derived CDR1 and CDR2 are SGHTA and FQGNSA. There are 14 residues in the CDR3. The CDR3 DNA follows: TGTGCCAGCAGCGTAGACAGGGGACTAGGGGAGCAGTACTTC. This codes for CASSVDRGLGEQYF.

Remarks on this clone: The germline gene is not matched at one end of the junction; a read error may be the cause. The genes are TRBV7-9 and TRBJ2-1; D possibly uses TRBD1 or TRBD2 (5 bases each). Germline V gene lookup returns CDR1 SEHNR and CDR2 FQNEAQ (reference sequence). CDR3 length: 13 residues. CDR3 DNA sequence: TGTGCCAGCAGCTTAGCCGGGGACCGGCTCCCGGTCTTC. Its translation: CASSLAGDRLPVF.

The gene calls are TRBV19 and TRBJ2-3; 9 bases fit TRBD1. There are 16 residues in the CDR3. Germline CDR1 LNHDA, CDR2 SQIVND (reference sequence). V shed 4 bases and J 1 base; nucleotides not matched to a gene: 6. CDR3 protein: CASSTRQGGRTDTQYF. Written as DNA, the CDR3 is TGTGCCAGTAGTACCAGACAGGGGGGACGCACAGATACGCAGTATTTT.